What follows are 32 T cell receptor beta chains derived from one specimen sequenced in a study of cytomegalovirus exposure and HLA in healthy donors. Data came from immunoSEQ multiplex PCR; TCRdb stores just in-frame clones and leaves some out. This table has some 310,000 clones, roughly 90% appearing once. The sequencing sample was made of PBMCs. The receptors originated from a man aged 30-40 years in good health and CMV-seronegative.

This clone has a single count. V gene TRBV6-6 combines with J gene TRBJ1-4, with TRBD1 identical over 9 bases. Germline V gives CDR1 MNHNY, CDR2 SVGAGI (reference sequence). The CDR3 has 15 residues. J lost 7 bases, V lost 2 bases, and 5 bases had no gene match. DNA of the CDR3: TGTGCCAGCAGTTACCGCGGGACAGGGCTTGAAAAACTGTTTTTT. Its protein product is CASSYRGTGLEKLFF.

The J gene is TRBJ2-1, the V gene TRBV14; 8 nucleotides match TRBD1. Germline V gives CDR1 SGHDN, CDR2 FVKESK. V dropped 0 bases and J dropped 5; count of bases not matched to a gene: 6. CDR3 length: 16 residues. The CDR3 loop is CASSQDWGQVNNEQFF. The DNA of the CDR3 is TGTGCCAGCAGCCAAGATTGGGGACAGGTCAACAATGAGCAGTTCTTC.

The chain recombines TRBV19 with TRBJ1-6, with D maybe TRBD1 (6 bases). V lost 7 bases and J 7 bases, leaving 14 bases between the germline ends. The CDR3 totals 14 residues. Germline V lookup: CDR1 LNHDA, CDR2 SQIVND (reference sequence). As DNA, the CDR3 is TGTGCCAGTACCCCGACAGGAAACAATTCACCCCTCCACTTT. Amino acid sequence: CASTPTGNNSPLHF.

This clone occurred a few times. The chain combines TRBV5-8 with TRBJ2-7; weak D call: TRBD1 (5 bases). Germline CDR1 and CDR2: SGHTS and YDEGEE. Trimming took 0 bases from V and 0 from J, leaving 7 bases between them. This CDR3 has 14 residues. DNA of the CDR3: TGTGCCAGCAGCTTGGCCGGACACTCCTACGAGCAGTACTTC. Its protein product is CASSLAGHSYEQYF.

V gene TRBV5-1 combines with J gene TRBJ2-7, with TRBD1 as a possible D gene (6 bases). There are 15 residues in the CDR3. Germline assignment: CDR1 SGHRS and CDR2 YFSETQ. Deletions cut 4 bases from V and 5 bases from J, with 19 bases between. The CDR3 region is CASSQGWAGANEQYF. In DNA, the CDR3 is TGCGCCAGCAGCCAAGGCTGGGCAGGGGCCAACGAGCAGTACTTC.

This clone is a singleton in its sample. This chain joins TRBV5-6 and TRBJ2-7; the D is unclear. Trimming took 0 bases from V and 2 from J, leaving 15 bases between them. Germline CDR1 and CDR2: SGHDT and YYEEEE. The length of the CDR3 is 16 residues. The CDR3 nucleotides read TGTGCCAGCAGCTTGGTGGGCCATCTCAAACCCTACGAGCAGTACTTC. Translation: CASSLVGHLKPYEQYF.

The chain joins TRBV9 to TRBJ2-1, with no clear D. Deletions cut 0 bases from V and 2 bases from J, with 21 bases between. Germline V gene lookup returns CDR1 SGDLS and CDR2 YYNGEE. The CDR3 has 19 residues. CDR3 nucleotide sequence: TGTGCCAGCAGCGTAGATGGCCTAGACGCCCCGAGCACCTACAATGAGCAGTTCTTC. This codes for CASSVDGLDAPSTYNEQFF.

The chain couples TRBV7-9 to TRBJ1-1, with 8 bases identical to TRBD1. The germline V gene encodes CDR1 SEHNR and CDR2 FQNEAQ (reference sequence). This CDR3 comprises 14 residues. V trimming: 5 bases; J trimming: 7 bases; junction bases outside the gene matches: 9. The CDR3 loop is CASSVGQGKVEAFF. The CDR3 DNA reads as TGTGCCAGCAGCGTCGGACAGGGTAAGGTTGAAGCTTTCTTT.

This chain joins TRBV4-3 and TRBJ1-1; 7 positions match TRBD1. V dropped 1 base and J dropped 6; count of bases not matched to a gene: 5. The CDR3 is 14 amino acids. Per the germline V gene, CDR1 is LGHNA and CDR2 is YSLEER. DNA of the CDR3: TGCGCCAGCAGCCAAGTTTCAACAGGGGCTGAAGCTTTCTTT. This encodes CASSQVSTGAEAFF.

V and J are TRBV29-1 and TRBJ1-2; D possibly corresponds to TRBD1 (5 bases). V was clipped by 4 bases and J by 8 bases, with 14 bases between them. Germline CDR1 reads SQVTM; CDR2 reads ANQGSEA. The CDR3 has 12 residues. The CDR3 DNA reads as TGCAGCGTTGGGACGGGGGACGGGGGCTACACCTTC. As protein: CSVGTGDGGYTF.

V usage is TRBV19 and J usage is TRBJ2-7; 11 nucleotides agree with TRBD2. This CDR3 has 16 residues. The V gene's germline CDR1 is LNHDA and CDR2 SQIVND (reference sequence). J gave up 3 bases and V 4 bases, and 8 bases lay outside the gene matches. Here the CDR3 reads CASSNPGTSGSYEQYF. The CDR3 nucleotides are TGTGCCAGTAGTAACCCCGGGACTAGCGGCAGCTACGAGCAGTACTTC.

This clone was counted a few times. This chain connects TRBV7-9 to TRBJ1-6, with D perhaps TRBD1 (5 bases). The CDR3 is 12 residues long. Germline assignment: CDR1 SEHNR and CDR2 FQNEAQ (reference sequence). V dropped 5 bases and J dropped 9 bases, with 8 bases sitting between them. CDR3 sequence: CASSPGGSPLHF. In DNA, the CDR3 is TGTGCCAGCAGCCCCGGGGGTTCACCCCTCCACTTT.

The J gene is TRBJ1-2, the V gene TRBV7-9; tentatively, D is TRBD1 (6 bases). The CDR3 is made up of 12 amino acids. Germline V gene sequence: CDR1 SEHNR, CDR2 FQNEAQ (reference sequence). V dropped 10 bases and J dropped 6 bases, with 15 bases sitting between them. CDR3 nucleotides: TGTGCCACCGCGGACAGCTCTGATGGCTACACCTTC. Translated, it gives CATADSSDGYTF.

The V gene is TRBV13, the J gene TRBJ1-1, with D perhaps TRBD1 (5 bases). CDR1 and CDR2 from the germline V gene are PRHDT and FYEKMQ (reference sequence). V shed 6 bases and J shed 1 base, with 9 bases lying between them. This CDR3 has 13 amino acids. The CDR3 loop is CASSPRGNTEAFF. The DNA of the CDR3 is TGTGCCAGCAGTCCTAGGGGGAACACTGAAGCTTTCTTT.

CDR3 loop: CASSLRGGHGYTF. The CDR3 nucleotides read TGCGCCAGCAGCTTACGAGGGGGCCATGGCTACACCTTC. The genes are TRBV5-1 and TRBJ1-2; 7 bases map to TRBD1. There are 13 residues in the CDR3. J was trimmed by 6 bases and V by 2 bases; bases with no gene match: 4. Germline assignment: CDR1 SGHRS and CDR2 YFSETQ.

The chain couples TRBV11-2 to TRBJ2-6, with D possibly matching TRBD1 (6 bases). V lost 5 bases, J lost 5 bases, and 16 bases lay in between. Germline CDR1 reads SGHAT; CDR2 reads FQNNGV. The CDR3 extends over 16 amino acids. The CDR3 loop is CASSQKGQGRANVLTF. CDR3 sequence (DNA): TGTGCCAGCAGCCAAAAGGGACAAGGAAGGGCCAACGTCCTGACTTTC.

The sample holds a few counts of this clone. CDR3 sequence (DNA): TGTGCCAGCAGCTTGGTCGCGGGGGTGGTAGATACGCAGTATTTT. The encoded protein is CASSLVAGVVDTQYF. The rearrangement joins TRBV5-4 to TRBJ2-3, with TRBD2 identical over 7 bases. The junction had 6 bases not matched to a gene; V was cut back by 0 bases and J by 5 bases. CDR3 size: 15 residues. Germline CDR1 and CDR2: SGHNT and YYREEE (reference sequence). The complete variable domain, with remaining parts taken from reference TRBV5-4 and TRBJ2-3, reads ETGVTQSPTHLIKTRGQQVTLRCSSQSGHNTVSWYQQALGQGPQFIFQYYREEENGRGNFPPRFSGLQFPNYSSELNVNALELDDSALYLCASSLVAGVVDTQYFGPGTRLTVL.

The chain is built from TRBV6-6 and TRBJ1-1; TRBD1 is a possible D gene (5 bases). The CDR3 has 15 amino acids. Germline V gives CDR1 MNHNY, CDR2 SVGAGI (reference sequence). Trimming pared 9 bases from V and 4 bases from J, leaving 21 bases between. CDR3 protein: CASYPSGGISTEAFF. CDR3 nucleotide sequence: TGTGCCAGTTACCCGAGCGGGGGAATTAGCACTGAAGCTTTCTTT.

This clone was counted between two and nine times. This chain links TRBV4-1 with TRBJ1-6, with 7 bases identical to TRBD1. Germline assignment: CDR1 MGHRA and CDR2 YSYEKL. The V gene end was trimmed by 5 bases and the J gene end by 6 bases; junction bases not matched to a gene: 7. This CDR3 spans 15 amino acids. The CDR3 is CASSYQGQINSPLHF. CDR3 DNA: TGCGCCAGCAGCTATCAGGGACAGATTAATTCACCCCTCCACTTT.

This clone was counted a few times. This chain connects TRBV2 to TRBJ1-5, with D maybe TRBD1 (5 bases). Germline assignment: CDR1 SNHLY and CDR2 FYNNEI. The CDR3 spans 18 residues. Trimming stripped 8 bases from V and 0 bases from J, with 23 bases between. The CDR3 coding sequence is TGTGCCAGCTCCCTCAGTGCGTTGCACACAGGTAGCAATCAGCCCCAGCATTTT. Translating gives CASSLSALHTGSNQPQHF.

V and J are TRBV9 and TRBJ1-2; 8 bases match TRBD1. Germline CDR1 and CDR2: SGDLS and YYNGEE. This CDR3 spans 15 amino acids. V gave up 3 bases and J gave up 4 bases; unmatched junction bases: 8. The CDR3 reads CASSAAGGAGYGYTF. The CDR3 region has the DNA TGTGCCAGCAGCGCCGCAGGGGGCGCCGGCTATGGCTACACCTTC.

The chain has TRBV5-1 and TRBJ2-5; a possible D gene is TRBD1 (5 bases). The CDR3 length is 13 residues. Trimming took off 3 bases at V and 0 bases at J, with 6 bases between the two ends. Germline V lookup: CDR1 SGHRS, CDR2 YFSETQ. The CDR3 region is CASSWTNQETQYF. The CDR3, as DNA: TGCGCCAGCAGCTGGACAAACCAAGAGACCCAGTACTTC.

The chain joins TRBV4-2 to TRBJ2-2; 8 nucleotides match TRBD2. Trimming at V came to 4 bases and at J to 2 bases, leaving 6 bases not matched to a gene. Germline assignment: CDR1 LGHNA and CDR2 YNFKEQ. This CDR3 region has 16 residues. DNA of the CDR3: TGTGCCAGCAGCCCCGAGGGACTAGGAAACACCGGGGAGCTGTTTTTT. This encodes CASSPEGLGNTGELFF.

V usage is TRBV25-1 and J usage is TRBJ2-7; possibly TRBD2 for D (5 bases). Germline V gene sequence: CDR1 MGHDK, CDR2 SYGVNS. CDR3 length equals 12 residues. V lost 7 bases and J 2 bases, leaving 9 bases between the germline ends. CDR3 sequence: CASMAGTYEQYF. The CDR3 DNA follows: TGTGCCAGCATGGCGGGTACCTACGAGCAGTACTTC.

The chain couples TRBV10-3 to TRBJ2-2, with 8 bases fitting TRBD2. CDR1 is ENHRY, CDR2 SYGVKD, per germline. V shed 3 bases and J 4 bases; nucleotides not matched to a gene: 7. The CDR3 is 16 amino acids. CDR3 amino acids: CAISDTGGALTGELFF. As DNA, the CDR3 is TGTGCCATCAGTGATACGGGGGGGGCTCTCACCGGGGAGCTGTTTTTT.

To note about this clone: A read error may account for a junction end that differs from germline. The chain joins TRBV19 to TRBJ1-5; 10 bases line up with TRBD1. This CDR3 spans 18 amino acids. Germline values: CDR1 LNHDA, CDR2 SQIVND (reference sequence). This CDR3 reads CASSVDRGRVGSNQPQHF. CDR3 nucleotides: TGTGCCAGTAGTGTAGACAGGGGGCGCGTAGGAAGCAATCAGCCCCAGCATTTT.

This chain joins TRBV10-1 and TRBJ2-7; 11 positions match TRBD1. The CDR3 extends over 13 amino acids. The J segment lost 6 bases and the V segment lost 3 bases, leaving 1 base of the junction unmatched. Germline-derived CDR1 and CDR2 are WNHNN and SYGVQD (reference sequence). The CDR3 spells CASSEGTGGEQYF. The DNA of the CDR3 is TGCGCCAGCAGTGAAGGGACAGGGGGCGAGCAGTACTTC.

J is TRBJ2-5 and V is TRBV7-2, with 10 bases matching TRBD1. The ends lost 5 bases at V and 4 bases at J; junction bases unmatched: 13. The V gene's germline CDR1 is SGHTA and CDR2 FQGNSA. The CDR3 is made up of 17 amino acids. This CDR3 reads CASSPGPGTGAGETQYF. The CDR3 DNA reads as TGTGCCAGCAGCCCTGGTCCCGGGACAGGGGCAGGAGAGACCCAGTACTTC.

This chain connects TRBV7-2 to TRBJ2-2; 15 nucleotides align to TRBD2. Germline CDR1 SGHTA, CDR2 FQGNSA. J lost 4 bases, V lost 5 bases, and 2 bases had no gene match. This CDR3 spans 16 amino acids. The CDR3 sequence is CASSLGLAGGTGELFF. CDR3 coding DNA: TGTGCCAGCAGCCTGGGACTAGCGGGGGGCACCGGGGAGCTGTTTTTT.

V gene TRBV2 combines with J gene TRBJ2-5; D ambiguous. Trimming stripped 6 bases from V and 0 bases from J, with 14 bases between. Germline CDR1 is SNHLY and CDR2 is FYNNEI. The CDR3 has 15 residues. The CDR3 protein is CASSPAPQDQETQYF. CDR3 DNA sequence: TGTGCCAGCAGCCCCGCACCGCAGGACCAAGAGACCCAGTACTTC. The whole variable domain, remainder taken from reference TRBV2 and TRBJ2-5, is EPEVTQTPSHQVTQMGQEVILRCVPISNHLYFYWYRQILGQKVEFLVSFYNNEISEKSEIFDDQFSVERPDGSNFTLKIRSTKLEDSAMYFCASSPAPQDQETQYFGPGTRLLVL.

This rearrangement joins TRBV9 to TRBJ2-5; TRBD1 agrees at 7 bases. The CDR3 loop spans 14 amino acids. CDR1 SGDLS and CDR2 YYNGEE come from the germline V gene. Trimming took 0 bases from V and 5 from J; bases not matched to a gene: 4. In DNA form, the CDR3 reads TGTGCCAGCAGCGTAGACAGGGGAGCGGAGACCCAGTACTTC. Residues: CASSVDRGAETQYF.

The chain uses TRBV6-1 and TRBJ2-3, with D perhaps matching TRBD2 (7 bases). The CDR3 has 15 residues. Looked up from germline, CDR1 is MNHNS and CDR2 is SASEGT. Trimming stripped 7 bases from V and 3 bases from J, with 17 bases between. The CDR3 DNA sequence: TGTGCCAGCATCCACAGGGAGGGTACGACAGATACGCAGTATTTT. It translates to CASIHREGTTDTQYF.